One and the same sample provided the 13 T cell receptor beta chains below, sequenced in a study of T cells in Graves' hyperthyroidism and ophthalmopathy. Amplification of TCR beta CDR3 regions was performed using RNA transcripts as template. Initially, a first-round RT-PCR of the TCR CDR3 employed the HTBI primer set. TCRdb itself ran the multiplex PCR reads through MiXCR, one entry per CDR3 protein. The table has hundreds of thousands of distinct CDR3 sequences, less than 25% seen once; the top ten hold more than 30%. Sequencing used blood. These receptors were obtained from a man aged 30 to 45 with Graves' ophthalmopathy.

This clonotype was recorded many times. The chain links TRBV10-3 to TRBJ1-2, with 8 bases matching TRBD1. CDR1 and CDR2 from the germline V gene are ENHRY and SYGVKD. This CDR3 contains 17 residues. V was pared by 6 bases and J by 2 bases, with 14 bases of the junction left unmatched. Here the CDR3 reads CAIRTGTGTPQNYGYTF. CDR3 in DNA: TGTGCCATCAGGACAGGGACAGGAACCCCACAAAACTATGGCTACACCTTC.

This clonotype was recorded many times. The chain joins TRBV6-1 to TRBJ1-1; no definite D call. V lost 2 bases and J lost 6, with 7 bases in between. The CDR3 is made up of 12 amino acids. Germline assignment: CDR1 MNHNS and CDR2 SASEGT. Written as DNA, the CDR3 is TGTGCCAGCAGTGAAAGGAGGGCTGAAGCTTTCTTT. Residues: CASSERRAEAFF.

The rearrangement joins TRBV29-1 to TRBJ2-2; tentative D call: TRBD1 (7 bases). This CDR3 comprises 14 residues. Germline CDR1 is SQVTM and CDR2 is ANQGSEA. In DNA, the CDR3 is TGCACCCTAAGAATGGCAGGGGGGAGCGGGGAGCTGTTTTTT. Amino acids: CTLRMAGGSGELFF.

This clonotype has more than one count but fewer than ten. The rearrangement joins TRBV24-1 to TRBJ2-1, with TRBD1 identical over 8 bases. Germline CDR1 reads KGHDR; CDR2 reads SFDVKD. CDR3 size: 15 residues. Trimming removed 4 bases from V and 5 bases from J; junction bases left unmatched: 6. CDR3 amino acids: CATSDPGTGHNEQFF. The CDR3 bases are TGTGCCACCAGTGACCCGGGGACAGGCCACAATGAGCAGTTCTTC.

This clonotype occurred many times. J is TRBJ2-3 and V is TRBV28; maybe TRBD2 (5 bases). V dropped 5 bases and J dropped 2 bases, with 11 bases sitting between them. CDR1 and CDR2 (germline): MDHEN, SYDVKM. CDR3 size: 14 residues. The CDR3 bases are TGTGCCAGCAGTCTACTAGTAACCACAGATACGCAGTATTTT. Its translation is CASSLLVTTDTQYF. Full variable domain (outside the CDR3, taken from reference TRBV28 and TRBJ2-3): DVKVTQSSRYLVKRTGEKVFLECVQDMDHENMFWYRQDPGLGLRLIYFSYDVKMKEKGDIPEGYSVSREKKERFSLILESASTNQTSMYLCASSLLVTTDTQYFGPGTRLTVL.

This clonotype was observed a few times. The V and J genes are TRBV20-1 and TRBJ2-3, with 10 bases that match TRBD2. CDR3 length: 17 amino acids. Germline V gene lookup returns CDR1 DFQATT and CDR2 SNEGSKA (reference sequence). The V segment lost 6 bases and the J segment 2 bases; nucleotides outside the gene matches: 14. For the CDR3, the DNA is TGCAGTGCGCCCGGGACTAGCGTGGGGGCCCTCACAGATACGCAGTATTTT. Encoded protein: CSAPGTSVGALTDTQYF.

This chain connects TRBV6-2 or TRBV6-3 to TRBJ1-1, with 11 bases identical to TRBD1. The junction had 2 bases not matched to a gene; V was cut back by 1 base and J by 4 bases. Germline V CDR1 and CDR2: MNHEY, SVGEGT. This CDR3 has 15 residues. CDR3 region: CASSYYGQGATEAFF. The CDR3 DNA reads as TGTGCCAGCAGTTACTATGGACAGGGGGCCACTGAAGCTTTCTTT.

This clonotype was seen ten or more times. Written as DNA, the CDR3 is TGTGCCAGGGGGTTCGGACGGGAGAGCGGGGAGCTGTTTTTT. Amino acid sequence: CARGFGRESGELFF. This chain links TRBV2 with TRBJ2-2, with D possibly being TRBD2 (6 bases). Per germline, CDR1 SNHLY and CDR2 FYNNEI. Trimming took 9 bases from V and 7 from J, leaving 18 bases between them. CDR3 length equals 14 residues. Based on the CDR3 plus reference TRBV2 and TRBJ2-2, the full variable domain is EPEVTQTPSHQVTQMGQEVILRCVPISNHLYFYWYRQILGQKVEFLVSFYNNEISEKSEIFDDQFSVERPDGSNFTLKIRSTKLEDSAMYFCARGFGRESGELFFGEGSRLTVL.

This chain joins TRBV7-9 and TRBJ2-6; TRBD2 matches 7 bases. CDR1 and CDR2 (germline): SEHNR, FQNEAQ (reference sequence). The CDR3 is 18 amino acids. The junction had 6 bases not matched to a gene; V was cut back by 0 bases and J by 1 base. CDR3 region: CASSLAGQGGSGANVLTF. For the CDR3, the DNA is TGTGCCAGCAGCTTAGCGGGGCAGGGAGGGTCTGGGGCCAACGTCCTGACTTTC.

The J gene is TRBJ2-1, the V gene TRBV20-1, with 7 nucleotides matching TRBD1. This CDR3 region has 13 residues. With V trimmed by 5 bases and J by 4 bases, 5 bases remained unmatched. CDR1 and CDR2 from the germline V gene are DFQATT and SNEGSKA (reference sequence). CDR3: CSAYRGDYNEQFF. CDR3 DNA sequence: TGCAGTGCTTACAGGGGAGATTACAATGAGCAGTTCTTC.

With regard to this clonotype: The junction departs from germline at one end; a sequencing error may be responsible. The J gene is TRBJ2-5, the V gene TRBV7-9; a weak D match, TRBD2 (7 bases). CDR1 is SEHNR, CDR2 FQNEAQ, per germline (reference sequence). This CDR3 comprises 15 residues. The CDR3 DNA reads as TGTGCCAGCACCATCGGTGGGGGGGCTCAGGAGACCCTGTACTTC. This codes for CASTIGGGAQETLYF.

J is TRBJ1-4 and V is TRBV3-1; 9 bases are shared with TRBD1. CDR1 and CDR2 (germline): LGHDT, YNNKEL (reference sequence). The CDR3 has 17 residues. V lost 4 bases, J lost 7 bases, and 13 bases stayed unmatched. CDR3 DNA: TGTGCCAGCAGCCGCAGTCCCGGGACAGGGTGGGGTGAAAAACTGTTTTTT. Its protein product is CASSRSPGTGWGEKLFF.

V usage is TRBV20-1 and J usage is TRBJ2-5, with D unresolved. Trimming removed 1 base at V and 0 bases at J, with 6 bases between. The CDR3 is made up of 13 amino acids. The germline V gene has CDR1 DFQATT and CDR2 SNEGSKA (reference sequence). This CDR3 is CSARALYQETQYF. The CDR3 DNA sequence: TGCAGTGCTAGAGCACTTTACCAAGAGACCCAGTACTTC.